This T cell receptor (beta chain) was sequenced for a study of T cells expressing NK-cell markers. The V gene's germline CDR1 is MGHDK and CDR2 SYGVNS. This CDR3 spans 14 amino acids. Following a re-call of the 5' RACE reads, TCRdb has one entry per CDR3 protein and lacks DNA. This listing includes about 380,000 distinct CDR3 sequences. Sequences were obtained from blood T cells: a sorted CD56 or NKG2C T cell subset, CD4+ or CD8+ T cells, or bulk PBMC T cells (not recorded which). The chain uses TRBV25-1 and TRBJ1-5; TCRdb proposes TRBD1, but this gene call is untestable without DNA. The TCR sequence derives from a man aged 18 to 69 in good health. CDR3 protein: CASAGGGDRPPQHF.